This T cell receptor (beta chain) appears in the sequencing data of a study of cytomegalovirus exposure and HLA in healthy donors. In the study overall: About 180 million T cells yielded 100 million or so unique TCR beta sequences in earlier analysis. Study observations and caveats: After further analysis at a later stage, some 15,000 TCR beta sequences were associated with HLA alleles at 0.05 false discovery rate.

Vbeta (60) and Jbeta (13) primers were used in the PCR. The table came from immunoSEQ multiplex PCR; TCRdb's copy has only in-frame clones and leaves some out. The sample lists about 110,000 clones; around 75% were seen once. Nominally healthy donors provided the samples, though records likely missed some immune exposures. A note on this clone: What it binds is unknown.

V lost 6 bases, J lost 5 bases, and 4 bases stayed unmatched. This CDR3 contains 14 residues. Germline CDR1 reads MNHEY; CDR2 reads SVGAGI. The sample comprised PBMCs. The chain joins TRBV6-5 to TRBJ1-4; 9 bases are a match to TRBD1. This receptor was obtained from a man in his forties in good health and CMV-seronegative. In DNA form, the CDR3 reads TGTGCCAGCAGACCACAGGGGGCAAATGAAAAACTGTTTTTT. This codes for CASRPQGANEKLFF.